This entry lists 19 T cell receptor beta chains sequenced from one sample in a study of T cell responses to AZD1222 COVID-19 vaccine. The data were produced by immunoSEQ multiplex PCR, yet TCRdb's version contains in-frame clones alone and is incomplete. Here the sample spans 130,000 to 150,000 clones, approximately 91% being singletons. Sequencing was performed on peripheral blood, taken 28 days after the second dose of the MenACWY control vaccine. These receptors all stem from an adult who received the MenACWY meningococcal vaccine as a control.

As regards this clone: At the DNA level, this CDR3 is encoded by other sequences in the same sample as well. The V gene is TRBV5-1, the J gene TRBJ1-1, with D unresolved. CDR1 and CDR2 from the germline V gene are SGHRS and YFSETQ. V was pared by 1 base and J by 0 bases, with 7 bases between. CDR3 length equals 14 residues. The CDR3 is CASSLSRMNTEAFF. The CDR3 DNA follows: TGCGCCAGCAGCTTGAGCAGGATGAACACTGAAGCTTTCTTT.

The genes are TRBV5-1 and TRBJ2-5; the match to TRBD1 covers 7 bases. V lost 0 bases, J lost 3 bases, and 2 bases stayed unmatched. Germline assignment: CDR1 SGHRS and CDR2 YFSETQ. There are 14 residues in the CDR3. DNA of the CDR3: TGCGCCAGCAGCTTGGGACAGGGAAAAGAGACCCAGTACTTC. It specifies CASSLGQGKETQYF. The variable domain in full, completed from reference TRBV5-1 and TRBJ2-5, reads KAGVTQTPRYLIKTRGQQVTLSCSPISGHRSVSWYQQTPGQGLQFLFEYFSETQRNKGNFPGRFSGRQFSNSRSEMNVSTLELGDSALYLCASSLGQGKETQYFGPGTRLLVL.

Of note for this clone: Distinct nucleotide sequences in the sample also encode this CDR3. The CDR3 DNA is TGTGCCAGCAGCTTAGACTGGGGGCAAGAGACCCAGTACTTC. Its protein is CASSLDWGQETQYF. V gene TRBV7-2 combines with J gene TRBJ2-5; either TRBD1 or TRBD2 may fit D (5 bases each). The germline V and J ends were trimmed by 1 base and 2 bases, with 8 bases remaining between them. CDR3 length equals 14 residues. Germline assignment: CDR1 SGHTA and CDR2 FQGNSA.

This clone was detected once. As DNA, the CDR3 is TGTGCCAGCAGTTTGCGCGATTATGGCGAGCAGTACTTC. Its protein product is CASSLRDYGEQYF. This chain joins TRBV6-1 and TRBJ2-7; D uncertain. The germline gives CDR1 MNHNS, CDR2 SASEGT. V gave up 5 bases and J gave up 6 bases, with 14 bases separating them. This CDR3 contains 13 residues.

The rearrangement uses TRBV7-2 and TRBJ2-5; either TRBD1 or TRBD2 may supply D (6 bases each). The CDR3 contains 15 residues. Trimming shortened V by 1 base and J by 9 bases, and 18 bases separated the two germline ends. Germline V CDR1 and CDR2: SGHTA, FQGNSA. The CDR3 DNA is TGTGCCAGCAGCTTAGTGGGGGGCCGACCTAGGGCCCAGTACTTC. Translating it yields CASSLVGGRPRAQYF.

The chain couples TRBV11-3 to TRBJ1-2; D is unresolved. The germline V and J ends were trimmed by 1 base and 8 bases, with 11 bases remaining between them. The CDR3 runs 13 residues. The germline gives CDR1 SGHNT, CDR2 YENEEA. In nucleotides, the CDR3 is TGTGCCAGCAGCTTAGGGGGAGAGGAGGGCTACACCTTC. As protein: CASSLGGEEGYTF. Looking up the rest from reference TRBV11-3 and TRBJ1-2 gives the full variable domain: EAGVVQSPRYKIIEKKQPVAFWCNPISGHNTLYWYLQNLGQGPELLIRYENEEAVDDSQLPKDRFSAERLKGVDSTLKIQPAELGDSAVYLCASSLGGEEGYTFGSGTRLTVV.

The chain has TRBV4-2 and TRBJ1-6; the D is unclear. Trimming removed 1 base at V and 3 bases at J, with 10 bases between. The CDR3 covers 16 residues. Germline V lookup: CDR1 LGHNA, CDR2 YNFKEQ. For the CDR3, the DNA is TGTGCCAGCAGCCAAGGGCTGGCCATCTATAATTCACCCCTCCACTTT. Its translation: CASSQGLAIYNSPLHF.

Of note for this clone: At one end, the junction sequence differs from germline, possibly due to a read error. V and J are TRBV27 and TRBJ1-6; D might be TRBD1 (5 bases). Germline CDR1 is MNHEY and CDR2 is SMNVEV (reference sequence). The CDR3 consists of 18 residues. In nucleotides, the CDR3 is TGTGCCAGCCGTTTTCGCGGCATTGACAGCTCGTATAATTCACCCCTCCACTTT. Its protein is CASRFRGIDSSYNSPLHF.

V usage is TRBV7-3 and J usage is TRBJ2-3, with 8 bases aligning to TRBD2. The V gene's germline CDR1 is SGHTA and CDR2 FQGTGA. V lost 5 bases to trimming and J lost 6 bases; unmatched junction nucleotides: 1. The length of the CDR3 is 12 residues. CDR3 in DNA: TGTGCCAGCAGCCCGGGGGGGGATACGCAGTATTTT. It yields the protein CASSPGGDTQYF.

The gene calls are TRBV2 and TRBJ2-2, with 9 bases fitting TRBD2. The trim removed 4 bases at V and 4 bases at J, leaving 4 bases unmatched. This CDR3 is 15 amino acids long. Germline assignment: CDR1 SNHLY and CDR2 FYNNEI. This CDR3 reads CASSGGLARTGELFF. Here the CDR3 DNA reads TGTGCCAGCAGTGGGGGACTAGCACGCACCGGGGAGCTGTTTTTT.

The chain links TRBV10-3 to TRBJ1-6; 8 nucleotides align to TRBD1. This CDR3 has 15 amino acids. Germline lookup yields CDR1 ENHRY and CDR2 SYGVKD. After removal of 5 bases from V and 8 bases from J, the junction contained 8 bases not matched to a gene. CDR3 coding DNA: TGTGCCATCAGTCAACGGACAGGGCCCGATTCACCCCTCCACTTT. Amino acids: CAISQRTGPDSPLHF.

The CDR3 DNA sequence: TGTGCCAGCAGTTTAGGCAGGTACGAGCAGTACTTC. Its protein is CASSLGRYEQYF. The J gene is TRBJ2-7, the V gene TRBV28; no clear D. Trimming took off 2 bases at V and 4 bases at J, with 6 bases between the two ends. The germline gives CDR1 MDHEN, CDR2 SYDVKM. The CDR3 sequence is 12 residues long.

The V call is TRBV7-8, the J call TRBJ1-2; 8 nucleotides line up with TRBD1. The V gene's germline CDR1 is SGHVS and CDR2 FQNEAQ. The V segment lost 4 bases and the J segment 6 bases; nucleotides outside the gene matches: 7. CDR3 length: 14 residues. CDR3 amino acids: CASSSLTGVDGYTF. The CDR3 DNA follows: TGTGCCAGCAGCTCCTTGACAGGGGTTGATGGCTACACCTTC.

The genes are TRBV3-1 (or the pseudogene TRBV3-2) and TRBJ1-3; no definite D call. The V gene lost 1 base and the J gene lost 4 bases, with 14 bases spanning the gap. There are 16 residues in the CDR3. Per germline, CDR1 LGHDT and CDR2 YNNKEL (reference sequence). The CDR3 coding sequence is TGTGCCAGCAGCCAAGCGGCACAGCTCAAAGGAAACACCATATATTTT. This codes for CASSQAAQLKGNTIYF.

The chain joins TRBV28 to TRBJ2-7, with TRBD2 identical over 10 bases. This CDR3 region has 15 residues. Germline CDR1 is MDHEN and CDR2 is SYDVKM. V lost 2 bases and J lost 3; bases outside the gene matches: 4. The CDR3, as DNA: TGTGCCAGCAGTTTAATTCTAGCGGGAGTCTACGAGCAGTACTTC. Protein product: CASSLILAGVYEQYF.

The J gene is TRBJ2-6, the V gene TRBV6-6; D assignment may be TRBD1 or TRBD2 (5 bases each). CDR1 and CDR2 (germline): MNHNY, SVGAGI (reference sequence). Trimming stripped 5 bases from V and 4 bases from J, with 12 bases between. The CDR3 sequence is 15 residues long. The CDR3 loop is CASSPGPSGANVLTF. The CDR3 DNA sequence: TGTGCCAGCAGTCCGGGACCCTCCGGGGCCAACGTCCTGACTTTC.

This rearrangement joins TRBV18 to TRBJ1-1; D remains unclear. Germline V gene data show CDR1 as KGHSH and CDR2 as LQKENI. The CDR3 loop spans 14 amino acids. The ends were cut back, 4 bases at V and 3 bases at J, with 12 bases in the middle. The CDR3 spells CASSHPAGHTEAFF. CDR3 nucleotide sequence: TGTGCCAGCTCACATCCCGCAGGTCACACTGAAGCTTTCTTT.

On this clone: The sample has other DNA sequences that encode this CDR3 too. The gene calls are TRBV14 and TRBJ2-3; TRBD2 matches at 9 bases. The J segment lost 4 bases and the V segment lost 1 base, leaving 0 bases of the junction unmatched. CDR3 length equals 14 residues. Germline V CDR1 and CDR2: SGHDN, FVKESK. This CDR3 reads CASSQGGGADTQYF. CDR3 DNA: TGTGCCAGCAGCCAAGGCGGGGGGGCAGATACGCAGTATTTT.

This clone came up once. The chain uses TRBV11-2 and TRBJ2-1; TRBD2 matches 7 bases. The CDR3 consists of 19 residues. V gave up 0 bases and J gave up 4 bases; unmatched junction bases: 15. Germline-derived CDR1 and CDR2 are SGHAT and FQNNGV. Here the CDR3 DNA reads TGTGCCAGCAGCTTAGATCCCCAGGACTCTAGCGGCCTATACAATGAGCAGTTCTTC. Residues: CASSLDPQDSSGLYNEQFF.